The 31 T cell receptor beta chains below were found in one sample sequenced in a study of breast tumors, draining lymph nodes, adjacent tissues. Each CDR3 protein gets one entry after TCRdb re-called the multiplex PCR reads with MiXCR. The repertoire consists of about 180,000 distinct CDR3 sequences, with approximately 30% occurring once and the leading ten covering 3.8%. Samples came from axillary lymph nodes draining the breast cancer. Sequencing was done on a sample of axillary lymph node tissue. These receptors were collected from a female donor with breast cancer. Some clones in this sample may be carry-over from other donors' samples.

Regarding this clonotype: This may be a read error: a much more frequent sequence differs by one nucleotide. The chain is built from TRBV5-8 and TRBJ2-3; the match to TRBD1 covers 7 bases. V lost 3 bases, J lost 2 bases, and 3 bases stayed unmatched. The CDR3 is 14 residues long. The germline gives CDR1 SGHTS, CDR2 YDEGEE. This CDR3 is CASSWGQTTDTQYF. DNA for the CDR3: TGTGCCAGCAGCTGGGGACAGACCACAGATACGCAGTATTTT.

Ten or more counts support this clonotype. The V and J genes are TRBV4-3 and TRBJ1-6; unclear D gene. The CDR3 extends over 15 amino acids. Per the germline V gene, CDR1 is LGHNA and CDR2 is YSLEER. V was shortened by 0 bases and J by 8 bases, with 11 bases between the two germline ends. CDR3 sequence: CASSQEGWLDSPLHF. The CDR3 bases are TGCGCCAGCAGCCAAGAAGGCTGGTTGGATTCACCCCTCCACTTT.

The V gene is TRBV4-3, the J gene TRBJ1-1; D is perhaps TRBD1 (5 bases). In germline, CDR1 is LGHNA, CDR2 YSLEER. V was trimmed by 0 bases and J by 3 bases, leaving 11 bases between them. The CDR3 has 15 amino acids. As DNA, the CDR3 is TGCGCCAGCAGCCAAGATCCGGGGGGAGACACTGAAGCTTTCTTT. Translation gives CASSQDPGGDTEAFF.

This clonotype occurred many times. The rearrangement uses TRBV6-2 or TRBV6-3 and TRBJ1-4; D not certain. Trimming cost V 6 bases and J 3 bases, with 2 bases left between them. This CDR3 is 11 amino acids long. Germline V gene data show CDR1 as MNHEY and CDR2 as SVGEGT. CDR3: CASRSNEKLFF. The CDR3 DNA is TGTGCCAGCAGATCTAATGAAAAACTGTTTTTT.

This clonotype was picked up many times. CDR3 sequence: CASSYLKDYEQYF. The CDR3 nucleotides are TGTGCCAGCAGCTACTTAAAAGACTACGAGCAGTACTTC. V is TRBV2 and J is TRBJ2-7; D not resolved. Germline CDR1 and CDR2: SNHLY and FYNNEI. The CDR3 contains 13 residues. Trimming removed 6 bases at V and 3 bases at J, with 12 bases between. The whole variable domain, remainder taken from reference TRBV2 and TRBJ2-7, is EPEVTQTPSHQVTQMGQEVILRCVPISNHLYFYWYRQILGQKVEFLVSFYNNEISEKSEIFDDQFSVERPDGSNFTLKIRSTKLEDSAMYFCASSYLKDYEQYFGPGTRLTVT.

In this sample, this clonotype turned up many times. J is TRBJ2-1 and V is TRBV7-9; 7 bases map to TRBD2. There are 15 residues in the CDR3. Germline CDR1 reads SEHNR; CDR2 reads FQNEAQ (reference sequence). The trim removed 2 bases at V and 7 bases at J, leaving 8 bases unmatched. The CDR3 here is CASSLIGGSGNEQFF. Here the CDR3 DNA reads TGTGCCAGCAGCTTAATCGGGGGTAGCGGGAATGAGCAGTTCTTC.

This clonotype was seen more than once but under ten times. This could be a read error, since a much larger clone is one nucleotide away. The CDR3 DNA is TGTGCCAGCAGCATACGGGGCGGAGCGGGAAGATACAATGAGCAGTTCTTC. Protein product: CASSIRGGAGRYNEQFF. The chain couples TRBV9 to TRBJ2-1; 7 nucleotides line up with TRBD2. The V and J ends lost 4 bases and 4 bases, in that order; junction bases with no gene match: 14. Germline-derived CDR1 and CDR2 are SGDLS and YYNGEE. The CDR3 sequence is 17 residues long.

To note about this clonotype: A much bigger clone sits one base away, suggesting this may be a read error. The CDR3 nucleotides are TGTGCCAGCAGTCCTGCGGGACTTGGGAAGACCCAGTACTTC. Its translation is CASSPAGLGKTQYF. This sequence joins TRBV27 and TRBJ2-5, with a possible D match to TRBD2 (6 bases). Germline V CDR1 and CDR2: MNHEY, SMNVEV (reference sequence). The CDR3 is made up of 14 amino acids. Trimming removed 5 bases at V and 6 bases at J, with 16 bases between.

The chain carries TRBV10-2 and TRBJ2-6, with D uncertain. CDR1 and CDR2 from the germline V gene are WSHSY and SAAADI. Trimming cost V 4 bases and J 16 bases, with 2 bases left between them. CDR3 length: 8 residues. The CDR3 loop is CASSVLTF. CDR3 in DNA: TGCGCCAGCAGTGTACTGACTTTC.

This clonotype was counted a single time. The J gene is TRBJ1-4, the V gene TRBV6-5, with 7 bases identical to TRBD1. CDR1 MNHEY and CDR2 SVGAGI come from the germline V gene. The CDR3 covers 14 residues. V lost 6 bases to trimming and J lost 4 bases; unmatched junction nucleotides: 5. The CDR3 DNA is TGTGCCAGCAGACGACAGGGAATTAATGAAAAACTGTTTTTT. Translating it yields CASRRQGINEKLFF.

There are many counts of this clonotype. This chain links TRBV28 with TRBJ2-7; no firm D call. Germline CDR1 reads MDHEN; CDR2 reads SYDVKM. V lost 4 bases to trimming and J lost 2 bases, with 15 bases between them. This CDR3 is built from 15 residues. CDR3 sequence: CASSSQTWITYEQYF. The CDR3 DNA reads TGTGCCAGCAGTTCTCAGACTTGGATAACCTACGAGCAGTACTTC.

The sample holds many counts of this clonotype. This sequence joins TRBV2 and TRBJ2-2; 8 nucleotides align to TRBD2. V lost 5 bases to trimming and J lost 3 bases; unmatched junction nucleotides: 5. This CDR3 spans 15 amino acids. Germline V gene data show CDR1 as SNHLY and CDR2 as FYNNEI. The CDR3 sequence: CASSTPGLDTGELFF. CDR3 in DNA: TGTGCCAGCAGTACCCCGGGACTAGACACCGGGGAGCTGTTTTTT.

This clonotype was found many times. The chain has TRBV29-1 and TRBJ2-1, with TRBD2 matching over 13 bases. This CDR3 is built from 18 residues. The germline V gene encodes CDR1 SQVTM and CDR2 ANQGSEA. V was pared by 1 base and J by 3 bases, with 9 bases of the junction left unmatched. The DNA of the CDR3 is TGCAGCGTTGAAGGCGGACTAGCGGGAGTTTTGGTCTACAATGAGCAGTTCTTC. Its translation: CSVEGGLAGVLVYNEQFF.

This clonotype was found a few times. This clone may be a read error of a much larger clone one base away. As the CDR3 is not closed by the conserved phenylalanine or tryptophan, this likely results from a read error. The chain employs TRBV20-1 and TRBJ2-5; D unclear. CDR3 length: 15 amino acids. Germline CDR1 reads DFQATT; CDR2 reads SNEGSKA (reference sequence). V lost 6 bases and J lost 5, with 22 bases in between. CDR3 residues: CSAVDPSGVWETQYL. CDR3 bases: TGCAGTGCAGTGGACCCCAGTGGGGTATGGGAGACCCAGTACCTC.

This clonotype appeared many times. The J gene is TRBJ2-2, the V gene TRBV7-9; 7 bases match TRBD2. The V gene end was trimmed by 3 bases and the J gene end by 5 bases; junction bases not matched to a gene: 9. CDR3 size: 16 residues. Per germline, CDR1 SEHNR and CDR2 FQNEAQ (reference sequence). The CDR3 loop is CASSFIGGLGTGELFF. The DNA for the CDR3 is TGTGCCAGCAGCTTCATAGGAGGACTAGGAACCGGGGAGCTGTTTTTT.

For this clonotype: A read error may be the cause here, since a much bigger clone is one base away. V and J are TRBV6-4 and TRBJ2-1; 9 bases are shared with TRBD2. Losses at the gene ends were 5 bases for V and 9 bases for J; bases not matched to a gene: 14. From germline, CDR1 is MRHNA and CDR2 SNTAGT. This CDR3 region has 16 residues. The CDR3 region has the DNA TGTGCCAGCAGTCACTTCGGGCGGGAGGGGCTAGGTGAGCAGTTCTTC. It specifies CASSHFGREGLGEQFF.

As for this clonotype: A single base separates this from a much larger clone, so it may be a read error. This chain uses TRBV12-3 or TRBV12-4 with TRBJ2-5; 10 positions agree with TRBD1. Germline trimming cut 4 bases from V and 4 bases from J; bases unmatched to any gene: 3. This CDR3 has 14 residues. CDR3 in DNA: TGTGCCAGCAGTTGCAGGACAGGGGGAGAGACCCAGTACTTC. It yields the protein CASSCRTGGETQYF.

On this clonotype: A read error may produce the germline difference seen at one junction end. V usage is TRBV20-1 and J usage is TRBJ2-1, with D perhaps assigned TRBD1 or TRBD2 (5 bases each). Germline CDR1 reads DFQATT; CDR2 reads SNEGSKA (reference sequence). The CDR3 length is 11 residues. CDR3 protein: CSAPRAGTKSF. The CDR3 DNA reads as TGCAGTGCTCCCCGGGCTGGGACCAAGTCCTTC.

The V and J genes are TRBV24-1 and TRBJ2-3; 8 bases line up with TRBD2. Germline V gene sequence: CDR1 KGHDR, CDR2 SFDVKD. The length of the CDR3 is 16 residues. Unmatched junction bases numbered 4, after V lost 1 base and J lost 2 bases. The CDR3 spells CATSDFGSGVTDTQYF. CDR3 coding DNA: TGTGCCACCAGTGATTTCGGTAGCGGGGTCACAGATACGCAGTATTTT.

This clonotype was found many times. V and J are TRBV12-3 or TRBV12-4 and TRBJ1-2; D possibly corresponds to TRBD1 (6 bases). The CDR3 extends over 13 amino acids. Deletions cut 5 bases from V and 3 bases from J, with 10 bases between. DNA for the CDR3: TGTGCCAGCAGTCTTGGACAGCACTATGGCTACACCTTC. This codes for CASSLGQHYGYTF.

To note about this clonotype: A much larger clonotype is one base distant, so this may be a read error. The V gene is TRBV9, the J gene TRBJ2-1, with TRBD2 matching over 7 bases. CDR1 and CDR2 (germline): SGDLS, YYNGEE. The V and J ends lost 3 bases and 9 bases, in that order; junction bases with no gene match: 6. This CDR3 has 13 amino acids. CDR3 DNA sequence: TGTGCCAGCAGCGCGGAGGGCGGGGGTGAGCAGTTCTTC. It is translated as CASSAEGGGEQFF. The full variable domain, completed using reference TRBV9 and TRBJ2-1, is DSGVTQTPKHLITATGQRVTLRCSPRSGDLSVYWYQQSLDQGLQFLIQYYNGEERAKGNILERFSAQQFPDLHSELNLSSLELGDSALYFCASSAEGGGEQFFGPGTRLTVL.

This clonotype was recorded a few times. Just one base apart from a much larger clone, this may be a read error. V and J are TRBV20-1 and TRBJ1-2; no clear D gene. CDR1 and CDR2 from the germline V gene are DFQATT and SNEGSKA (reference sequence). The length of the CDR3 is 13 residues. The CDR3 region has the DNA TGCAGTGCTATGGAGGGAGGTAACTATGGCTACGCCTTC. This encodes CSAMEGGNYGYAF.

The V and J genes are TRBV9 and TRBJ2-3; 12 nucleotides line up with TRBD2. The CDR3 has 15 residues. Germline lookup yields CDR1 SGDLS and CDR2 YYNGEE. The ends lost 3 bases at V and 4 bases at J; junction bases unmatched: 3. CDR3 sequence (DNA): TGTGCCAGCAGCGGACTAGCGGGAGTTGCAGATACGCAGTATTTT. It codes for CASSGLAGVADTQYF.

In this sample, this clonotype turned up many times. This rearrangement joins TRBV19 to TRBJ2-1, with D tentatively TRBD2 (6 bases). Germline-derived CDR1 and CDR2 are LNHDA and SQIVND (reference sequence). The ends were cut back, 0 bases at V and 2 bases at J, with 8 bases in the middle. The CDR3 is made up of 15 amino acids. The CDR3, as DNA: TGTGCCAGTAGTATAGATCCGGGAGCCTACAATGAGCAGTTCTTC. Residues: CASSIDPGAYNEQFF.

CDR3 protein: CASSRGTSTPGQYF. DNA for the CDR3: TGTGCCAGCAGCCGTGGGACTAGCACTCCCGGGCAGTACTTC. J is TRBJ2-7 and V is TRBV5-6, with TRBD2 matching over 9 bases. The length of the CDR3 is 14 residues. V shed 4 bases and J 9 bases; nucleotides not matched to a gene: 11. The V gene's germline CDR1 is SGHDT and CDR2 YYEEEE.

This clonotype was detected many times. V gene TRBV4-3 combines with J gene TRBJ2-3; D unclear. V lost 3 bases, J lost 4 bases, and 11 bases lay in between. This CDR3 spans 14 amino acids. Germline CDR1 and CDR2: LGHNA and YSLEER. The CDR3 protein is CASSQSWTADTQYF. DNA for the CDR3: TGCGCCAGCAGCCAGTCCTGGACGGCAGATACGCAGTATTTT.

The genes are TRBV18 and TRBJ2-3; TRBD2 aligns across 10 bases. The CDR3 is made up of 18 amino acids. Trimming at V came to 5 bases and at J to 1 base, leaving 12 bases not matched to a gene. CDR1 and CDR2 (germline): KGHSH, LQKENI. CDR3 sequence reads: CASSMGIIGTSGTDTQYF. DNA for the CDR3: TGTGCCAGCTCAATGGGGATTATCGGGACTAGCGGCACAGATACGCAGTATTTT. The full variable domain, in which reference TRBV18 and TRBJ2-3 provide the parts outside the CDR3, is NAGVMQNPRHLVRRRGQEARLRCSPMKGHSHVYWYRQLPEEGLKFMVYLQKENIIDESGMPKERFSAEFPKEGPSILRIQQVVRGDSAAYFCASSMGIIGTSGTDTQYFGPGTRLTVL.

The chain joins TRBV5-5 to TRBJ2-2, with D possibly TRBD2 on 6 matching bases. The CDR3 spans 14 residues. Looked up from germline, CDR1 is SGHKS and CDR2 is YYEKEE (reference sequence). Trimming pared 5 bases from V and 4 bases from J, leaving 12 bases between. The CDR3 is CASRSGLITGELFF. CDR3 nucleotides: TGTGCCAGCAGGTCGGGACTGATCACCGGGGAGCTGTTTTTT.

This clonotype was detected ten times or more. The chain has TRBV2 and TRBJ2-1, with D possibly being TRBD2 (6 bases). The CDR3 sequence is 16 residues long. Germline loops: CDR1 SNHLY, CDR2 FYNNEI. V lost 2 bases to trimming and J lost 6 bases, with 17 bases between them. DNA of the CDR3: TGTGCCAGCAGTGAAATGCCCTGGACTACTAGCAATGAGCAGTTCTTC. Amino acids: CASSEMPWTTSNEQFF.

This chain links TRBV9 with TRBJ1-1; maybe TRBD1 (6 bases). This CDR3 region has 14 residues. Germline lookup yields CDR1 SGDLS and CDR2 YYNGEE. Deletions cut 0 bases from V and 4 bases from J, with 10 bases between. CDR3 in DNA: TGTGCCAGCAGCGTAGTTTCGGGGGCCACTGAAGCTTTCTTT. This translates into CASSVVSGATEAFF.

This clonotype was detected ten times or more. The V gene is TRBV11-2, the J gene TRBJ2-1; 14 bases agree with TRBD2. This CDR3 spans 17 amino acids. J lost 4 bases, V lost 5 bases, and 7 bases had no gene match. The germline V gene has CDR1 SGHAT and CDR2 FQNNGV. CDR3 nucleotides: TGTGCCAGCAGCAACCCGCGGACTAGCGGGGGGTACAATGAGCAGTTCTTC. This translates into CASSNPRTSGGYNEQFF.